Below are 16 T cell receptor beta chains sequenced from a single sample in a study of blood T cells in healthy people across ages. Then a second PCR, running roughly 6 to 11 cycles, was carried out with a sample-barcoded 5' primer and a J-beta primer mix. TCRdb passed the 5' RACE reads through MiXCR, listing each CDR3 protein once. The data contain about 800,000 distinct CDR3 sequences, around 25% of them singletons. The sample was also reused in another study, on T cells of mothers and their children.

Sequences were obtained from blood. The source of these receptors is a boy aged 5 to 17 in good health.

In this sample, this clonotype turned up a few times. V and J are TRBV2 and TRBJ2-5, with TRBD2 as a possible D gene (6 bases). The CDR3 runs 15 residues. Germline values: CDR1 SNHLY, CDR2 FYNNEI. V lost 4 bases and J 2 bases, leaving 14 bases between the germline ends. CDR3 in amino acids: CASSAGWDSQETQYF. The CDR3 DNA sequence: TGTGCCAGCAGTGCAGGGTGGGACTCTCAAGAGACCCAGTACTTC.

This clonotype came up a few times. V is TRBV11-3 and J is TRBJ2-2, with D perhaps TRBD1 (6 bases). With 3 bases removed from V and 4 bases from J, the gap between germline ends came to 15 bases. The CDR3 runs to 16 residues. Germline CDR1 is SGHNT and CDR2 is YENEEA. CDR3 in DNA: TGTGCCAGCAGCTTCCACGGGACACTTGGCACCGGGGAGCTGTTTTTT. It specifies CASSFHGTLGTGELFF.

CDR3 nucleotide sequence: TGTGCCAGCAGTAAGGGACTAGCGGACGAGCAGTACTTC. As protein: CASSKGLADEQYF. This chain connects TRBV28 to TRBJ2-7, with 11 positions matching TRBD2. CDR1 MDHEN and CDR2 SYDVKM come from the germline V gene. V shed 5 bases, J shed 5 bases, and the junction held 2 bases outside the gene matches. CDR3 size: 13 residues.

This chain uses TRBV14 with TRBJ2-2; D not certain. Trimming stripped 4 bases from V and 6 bases from J, with 9 bases between. This CDR3 region has 13 residues. Germline values: CDR1 SGHDN, CDR2 FVKESK. CDR3: CASSRGNSGELFF. CDR3 DNA sequence: TGTGCCAGCAGCCGTGGAAACTCCGGGGAGCTGTTTTTT.

The sample holds a few counts of this clonotype. The gene calls are TRBV18 and TRBJ2-7, with D possibly TRBD2 on 5 matching bases. From germline, CDR1 is KGHSH and CDR2 LQKENI. V was clipped by 6 bases and J by 3 bases, with 15 bases between them. The CDR3 contains 14 residues. The DNA for the CDR3 is TGTGCCAGCTCTGCTGGGCGGAGGTACTACGAGCAGTACTTC. Amino acids: CASSAGRRYYEQYF.

There are a few counts of this clonotype. The chain combines TRBV6-1 with TRBJ2-1, with TRBD2 identical over 12 bases. The CDR3 is 15 amino acids. Germline CDR1 MNHNS, CDR2 SASEGT. V shed 6 bases, J shed 5 bases, and the junction held 5 bases outside the gene matches. The CDR3 sequence is CASRTLAGGDNEQFF. As DNA, the CDR3 is TGTGCCAGCAGGACCCTAGCGGGGGGGGACAATGAGCAGTTCTTC.

The rearrangement joins TRBV4-3 to TRBJ2-4, with D perhaps given as TRBD1 or TRBD2 (5 bases each). CDR3 length: 15 residues. Trimming removed 1 base from V and 6 bases from J, with 13 bases in between. The germline V gene encodes CDR1 LGHNA and CDR2 YSLEER. The CDR3 here is CASSQGWGRGNIQYF. CDR3 nucleotides: TGCGCCAGCAGCCAAGGGTGGGGACGGGGAAACATTCAGTACTTC.

This clonotype was seen only a few times. The chain employs TRBV20-1 and TRBJ2-1, with TRBD2 matching over 9 bases. V shed 0 bases, J shed 4 bases, and the junction held 7 bases outside the gene matches. This CDR3 has 16 amino acids. CDR1 is DFQATT, CDR2 SNEGSKA, per germline (reference sequence). In nucleotides, the CDR3 is TGCAGTGCTAGAGATCTGAGACTAGCGGCATACAATGAGCAGTTCTTC. Amino acid sequence: CSARDLRLAAYNEQFF.

The chain employs TRBV5-4 and TRBJ2-7, with 14 bases lining up with TRBD2. V dropped 4 bases and J dropped 5; count of bases not matched to a gene: 5. The CDR3 runs to 15 residues. Germline assignment: CDR1 SGHNT and CDR2 YYREEE (reference sequence). The DNA of the CDR3 is TGTGCCAGCAGCCGGGGACTAGCGGGGGACGACGAGCAGTACTTC. Translating gives CASSRGLAGDDEQYF.

CDR3 in amino acids: CATHTGDNSPLHF. The CDR3 DNA is TGTGCCACCCACACGGGCGATAATTCACCCCTCCACTTT. The genes are TRBV6-5 and TRBJ1-6, with D unclear. Germline V gene data show CDR1 as MNHEY and CDR2 as SVGAGI. The CDR3 consists of 13 residues. V was pared by 10 bases and J by 5 bases, with 12 bases between.

The chain is built from TRBV11-2 and TRBJ2-1, with 9 bases lining up with TRBD1. V lost 3 bases and J lost 6; bases outside the gene matches: 9. Per the germline V gene, CDR1 is SGHAT and CDR2 is FQNNGV. CDR3 length: 16 amino acids. CDR3 coding DNA: TGTGCCAGCAGCTTCCCGGGACAGGGTTACCCCAATGAGCAGTTCTTC. It translates to CASSFPGQGYPNEQFF.

Only a few counts were recorded for this clonotype. The chain links TRBV5-6 to TRBJ1-5; D gene ambiguous. The V gene lost 2 bases and the J gene lost 0 bases, with 9 bases spanning the gap. The germline CDR1 and CDR2 sequences are SGHDT and YYEEEE. The CDR3 spans 15 residues. The CDR3 reads CASSFGGSSNQPQHF. CDR3 nucleotides: TGTGCCAGCAGCTTTGGAGGTTCTAGCAATCAGCCCCAGCATTTT. Full variable domain (outside the CDR3, taken from reference TRBV5-6 and TRBJ1-5): DAGVTQSPTHLIKTRGQQVTLRCSPKSGHDTVSWYQQALGQGPQFIFQYYEEEERQRGNFPDRFSGHQFPNYSSELNVNALLLGDSALYLCASSFGGSSNQPQHFGDGTRLSIL.

As for this clonotype: One end of the junction does not line up with germline, which may come from a read error. The CDR3 protein is CASSTGGGPTYEQYF. Here the CDR3 DNA reads TGTGCCAGCAGTACAGGTGGGGGCCCTACCTACGAGCAGTACTTT. The chain employs TRBV6-2 or TRBV6-3 and TRBJ2-1; perhaps TRBD1 as D (6 bases). The CDR3 has 15 residues. Germline loops: CDR1 MNHEY, CDR2 SVGEGT.

The J gene is TRBJ1-1, the V gene TRBV7-9; D ambiguous. The ends were cut back, 5 bases at V and 5 bases at J, with 21 bases in the middle. CDR1 is SEHNR and CDR2 is FQNEAQ in the germline V gene (reference sequence). The CDR3 totals 16 residues. For the CDR3, the DNA is TGTGCCAGCAGCCCGCTCCGGGGAACCACTATAACTGAAGCTTTCTTT. Encoded protein: CASSPLRGTTITEAFF.

The chain carries TRBV11-2 and TRBJ2-1, with 7 bases aligning to TRBD1. Trimming removed 6 bases from V and 12 bases from J; junction bases left unmatched: 2. The germline V gene has CDR1 SGHAT and CDR2 FQNNGV. The CDR3 covers 10 residues. The CDR3 DNA reads TGTGCCAGCAGAGGGGGCCCGCAGTTCTTC. This translates into CASRGGPQFF.

The rearrangement joins TRBV5-5 to TRBJ2-1, with a weak D call TRBD2 (5 bases). The V gene lost 2 bases and the J gene lost 3 bases, with 18 bases spanning the gap. CDR3 length equals 17 residues. Germline V gene lookup returns CDR1 SGHKS and CDR2 YYEKEE (reference sequence). The CDR3 protein is CASSFLRGGGNYNEQFF. As DNA, the CDR3 is TGTGCCAGCAGCTTTTTGCGTGGAGGAGGTAACTACAATGAGCAGTTCTTC.